The T cell receptor (beta chain) described here comes from a study of T cells in Graves' hyperthyroidism and ophthalmopathy (dated by TCRdb to the late 2010s). With respect to the entire study: Peripheral blood was collected at initial diagnosis, before any treatment. A discovery cohort of about 100 patients, about 40 with Graves' ophthalmopathy and more than 55 with stable Graves' hyperthyroidism, was used to find distinguishing TCR V-J signatures. An independent validation cohort of about 19 hyperthyroidism patients and roughly 16 patients who later progressed to ophthalmopathy tested prospective prediction of ophthalmopathy. For training and testing, the 100 or so patients in the discovery cohort were randomly divided in a 7:3 ratio. In addition, the study compared T-cell repertoires in thyroid tissue and in blood from roughly 6 Graves' hyperthyroidism patients. Following sampling, methimazole starting at 30 mg daily was given to hyperthyroidism patients, and high-dose intravenous methylprednisolone was given to ophthalmopathy patients. TCR Vbeta CDR3 sequencing of some 140 peripheral blood samples (around 45 ophthalmopathy, about 80 hyperthyroidism and approximately 17 progressor patients) is reported in the paper.

Beyond this particular receptor, the publication reports: Most expanded thyroid clonotypes (frequency above 0.001) were also detected in blood, suggesting blood repertoires may reflect thyroid immune responses. During validation, the model predicted progression to ophthalmopathy a median of roughly 7.1 months ahead of onset, with almost 71% sensitivity and 72% to 85% specificity. A 13 V-J signature model separated ophthalmopathy from stable hyperthyroidism, with about 90% sensitivity and about 81% specificity in cross-validation and 80%/75% in testing. No statistical method was used to set the sample size in advance, and investigators knew the group allocation.

Stable Graves' hyperthyroidism was defined as the absence of progression to ophthalmopathy over 18 months of follow-up. Hyperthyroidism patients were aged 18 to 65 years and newly diagnosed, with disease duration of less than 2 months. Any patient with an uncontrolled infection, another autoimmune disease, pregnancy or lactation was excluded. Diagnoses were based on clinical symptoms, serum thyroxine and TRAb, thyroid ultrasound and orbital computed tomography. Ficoll-Paque density gradient centrifugation was used to isolate PBMCs from around 9.1 ml of fresh peripheral blood. Trizol reagent was used to extract total RNA, and RNA quality was then checked on an Agilent 2100 Bioanalyzer. This clonotype was counted many times. The antigen it recognizes is unknown. Per-nucleotide qualities are absent, and no much larger clonotype sits a single base away. The TCR beta CDR3 regions were amplified from RNA transcripts. The TCR CDR3 was subjected to a first round of RT-PCR using the HTBI primer set and the Qiagen OneStep RT-PCR kit. Libraries were constructed in a second round of multiplex PCR, after which size selection and purification were carried out. Sequencing of the libraries was done on an Illumina HiSeq2000 using paired-end 100 bp reads. Processing in the source paper ran as follows. Raw data were processed with SOAPnuke, discarding reads with adapters, uncalled bases, mean Phred below 15, or no exact constant-primer or identifier match. High-quality paired reads were merged using COPE v1.2.5, and each unique nucleotide sequence was defined as a clonotype. MiTCR v1.1 was used to align the clonotypes against IMGT TRBV, TRBD and TRBJ reference segments. The analysis was restricted to V-J combinations with a frequency above 0.0001, which together covered roughly 99% of the repertoires. The TCS score was defined as F50 (clonal expansion) divided by E x V (chaos), with BLOSUM62-based TCRdist calculated between CDR3 peptides within each V-J. Welch's t-statistics and random forest reduced fewer than 550 V-J features to 10 to 15, which were used in a naive Bayes classifier (R e1071). The public reads were run again by TCRdb, first through fastp at Q25 and then through MiXCR, and only productive beta chains were kept. Entries are consolidated by CDR3 protein sequence, retaining the most common genes and DNA. These V and J calls derive from TCRdb rather than the authors' analysis. The sample has hundreds of thousands of distinct CDR3 sequences on record, 14% of them singletons. The ten top clones hold about a tenth of the sample.

This TCR derives from a woman aged 18-29 years with Graves' hyperthyroidism. The sequenced sample consisted of blood.

The nucleotide sequence is given as TGTGCCAGCAGCTTAGGGACTAGCAGTACCCATGAGCAGTTCTTC. Translated, it gives CASSLGTSSTHEQFF. The sequence is built from TRBV11-2 and TRBJ2-1; 8 central nucleotides agree with TRBD2. V lost 1 base and J lost 8 bases, and the count of bases not matched to a germline gene is 7. Per the germline V gene, SGHAT is the CDR1 and FQNNGV is the CDR2. Counted from cysteine to phenylalanine, this CDR3 has 15 amino acids. Only the CDR3 DNA is retained, 45 bases long and in frame from the first base.